The 22 T cell receptor beta chains listed next were all sequenced from one sample in a study of T cells in Graves' hyperthyroidism and ophthalmopathy. Regions amplified from RNA transcripts were the TCR beta CDR3 regions. The HTBI primer set was used in a first-round RT-PCR of the TCR CDR3. One entry per CDR3 protein, called by TCRdb with MiXCR from the multiplex PCR reads. The table records about 290,000 distinct CDR3 sequences, about 16% of them present only once. Source material: blood. The receptors were sampled from a woman aged 45-60 years with Graves' hyperthyroidism that later progressed to Graves' ophthalmopathy.

The genes are TRBV19 and TRBJ1-1; TRBD1 matches at 8 bases. V lost 9 bases to trimming and J lost 1 base; unmatched junction nucleotides: 4. CDR1 is LNHDA and CDR2 is SQIVND in the germline V gene (reference sequence). CDR3 size: 13 residues. CDR3 nucleotides: TGTGCCAGCAGGGGGCTTGGGAACACTGAAGCTTTCTTT. It specifies CASRGLGNTEAFF.

This clonotype was observed at least ten times. This chain connects TRBV24-1 to TRBJ2-2; TRBD2 aligns across 8 bases. The CDR3 loop spans 18 amino acids. CDR1 KGHDR and CDR2 SFDVKD come from the germline V gene. V lost 0 bases to trimming and J lost 1 base; unmatched junction nucleotides: 6. This chain's CDR3 is CATSDLVESGGNTGELFF. Here the CDR3 DNA reads TGTGCCACCAGTGATTTGGTCGAGAGCGGGGGGAACACCGGGGAGCTGTTTTTT.

This clonotype was observed at least ten times. The CDR3 DNA reads as TGTGCCAGCAGTCAGGGGGCGATAACCACAGATACGCAGTATTTT. Translating it yields CASSQGAITTDTQYF. The chain combines TRBV2 with TRBJ2-3, with 8 bases lining up with TRBD1. The germline V gene encodes CDR1 SNHLY and CDR2 FYNNEI. J gave up 2 bases and V 5 bases, and 6 bases lay outside the gene matches. The CDR3 contains 15 residues.

This clonotype was counted ten times or more. V is TRBV15 and J is TRBJ2-1; 12 bases agree with TRBD2. The CDR3 sequence is 18 residues long. Germline loops: CDR1 LNHNV, CDR2 YYDKDF (reference sequence). Germline trimming cut 4 bases from V and 6 bases from J; bases unmatched to any gene: 13. CDR3 in DNA: TGTGCCACCAGCACCCGGTACTCGACTAGCGGGAGCGTCAATGAGCAGTTCTTC. Amino acids: CATSTRYSTSGSVNEQFF.

The chain combines TRBV5-1 with TRBJ1-5; tentatively, D is TRBD1 (6 bases). The length of the CDR3 is 15 residues. The V end was cut by 0 bases, the J end by 1 base, with 8 bases between. In germline, CDR1 is SGHRS, CDR2 YFSETQ. CDR3 DNA: TGCGCCAGCAGCTTGGTAGGGGGGAGCAATCAGCCCCAGCATTTT. Protein: CASSLVGGSNQPQHF.

This clonotype was observed many times. The chain uses TRBV29-1 and TRBJ1-1, with D perhaps matching TRBD1 (5 bases). The CDR3 has 11 residues. V was pared by 6 bases and J by 6 bases, with 11 bases between. CDR1 SQVTM and CDR2 ANQGSEA come from the germline V gene. The DNA for the CDR3 is TGCAGCGTAGACAGACACGCTGAAGCTTTCTTT. It encodes CSVDRHAEAFF.

This clonotype was counted ten times or more. The chain carries TRBV5-1 and TRBJ2-7, with TRBD1 matching over 7 bases. Germline V lookup: CDR1 SGHRS, CDR2 YFSETQ. Trimming cost V 0 bases and J 3 bases; bases outside gene matches: 6. The CDR3 length is 15 residues. CDR3 sequence reads: CASSLDSGQRYEQYF. In DNA form, the CDR3 reads TGCGCCAGCAGCTTGGACTCGGGACAGCGCTACGAGCAGTACTTC.

This clonotype was counted ten times or more. This CDR3 is CASSFSGRVTDTQYF. The CDR3 nucleotides are TGTGCCAGCAGCTTCAGCGGGAGGGTCACAGATACGCAGTATTTT. The rearrangement links TRBV7-2 to TRBJ2-3; the match to TRBD2 covers 10 bases. Losses at the gene ends were 3 bases for V and 2 bases for J; bases not matched to a gene: 2. The CDR3 is 15 amino acids. Germline V gene lookup returns CDR1 SGHTA and CDR2 FQGNSA.

This clonotype was counted ten times or more. V usage is TRBV10-3 and J usage is TRBJ2-1, with 8 bases lining up with TRBD2. The CDR3 sequence is 15 residues long. Trimming at V came to 2 bases and at J to 4 bases, leaving 4 bases not matched to a gene. Germline-derived CDR1 and CDR2 are ENHRY and SYGVKD. The CDR3 here is CAISEPQREYNEQFF. The CDR3 DNA reads as TGTGCCATCAGTGAGCCCCAGCGGGAGTACAATGAGCAGTTCTTC.

V gene TRBV20-1 combines with J gene TRBJ2-1; 10 bases map to TRBD2. J was trimmed by 4 bases and V by 1 base; bases with no gene match: 4. The CDR3 has 15 residues. The germline CDR1 and CDR2 sequences are DFQATT and SNEGSKA (reference sequence). This chain's CDR3 is CSARVTSGAYNEQFF. CDR3 nucleotide sequence: TGCAGTGCTAGAGTAACTAGCGGGGCGTACAATGAGCAGTTCTTC.

This clonotype occurred many times. V usage is TRBV6-4 and J usage is TRBJ2-7, with D tentatively TRBD2 (7 bases). The germline V gene encodes CDR1 MRHNA and CDR2 SNTAGT. CDR3 length equals 17 residues. V lost 2 bases, J lost 3 bases, and 20 bases lay in between. CDR3 bases: TGTGCCAGCAGTGACAGGGAGGGGGACAACCCTATCTACGAGCAGTACTTC. The encoded protein is CASSDREGDNPIYEQYF.

This clonotype was seen at least ten times. The chain recombines TRBV11-2 with TRBJ1-5; D perhaps matches TRBD1 (5 bases). V shed 5 bases and J shed 6 bases, with 17 bases lying between them. Germline values: CDR1 SGHAT, CDR2 FQNNGV. The CDR3 covers 15 residues. As DNA, the CDR3 is TGTGCCAGCAGCCCAGTGAGGGGCCCAGGTCAGCCCCAGCATTTT. This gives the protein CASSPVRGPGQPQHF. Using reference TRBV11-2 and TRBJ1-5 for the parts outside the CDR3, the full variable domain is EAGVAQSPRYKIIEKRQSVAFWCNPISGHATLYWYQQILGQGPKLLIQFQNNGVVDDSQLPKDRFSAERLKGVDSTLKIQPAKLEDSAVYLCASSPVRGPGQPQHFGDGTRLSIL.

This clonotype was observed many times. The rearrangement uses TRBV6-1 and TRBJ2-3, with D hard to call. This CDR3 has 14 residues. Germline V gene sequence: CDR1 MNHNS, CDR2 SASEGT. Trimming left V 0 bases short and J 2 bases short, with 6 bases between. Here the CDR3 reads CASSEAFYTDTQYF. The CDR3 nucleotides are TGTGCCAGCAGTGAAGCGTTCTACACAGATACGCAGTATTTT.

This clonotype has at least ten counts. DNA of the CDR3: TGTGCCAGCACCCCACCGGGGCTAGCGGGAAATGAGCAGTTCTTC. Protein: CASTPPGLAGNEQFF. The V gene is TRBV6-1, the J gene TRBJ2-1; 9 bases line up with TRBD2. The CDR3 is 15 residues long. The V and J ends lost 7 bases and 7 bases, in that order; junction bases with no gene match: 11. CDR1 and CDR2 (germline): MNHNS, SASEGT.

This clonotype was seen a handful of times. V usage is TRBV7-9 and J usage is TRBJ1-5, with D possibly matching TRBD1 (6 bases). This CDR3 is 16 amino acids long. Trimming removed 5 bases at V and 2 bases at J, with 16 bases between. Germline assignment: CDR1 SEHNR and CDR2 FQNEAQ (reference sequence). DNA of the CDR3: TGTGCCAGCAGCAAAGAGGGGGGACTCGGCAATCAGCCCCAGCATTTT. It specifies CASSKEGGLGNQPQHF.

This clonotype showed up just a few times. The chain carries TRBV20-1 and TRBJ1-3; TRBD1 matches at 7 bases. The V and J ends lost 2 bases and 4 bases, in that order; junction bases with no gene match: 5. Germline V gene data show CDR1 as DFQATT and CDR2 as SNEGSKA (reference sequence). This CDR3 contains 14 residues. The CDR3, as DNA: TGCAGTGCTAGAAGACAGGGCTACGGAAACACCATATATTTT. Amino acids: CSARRQGYGNTIYF.

A few counts support this clonotype. A much larger clone differs from this one at a single base, so this may be a read error. The chain recombines TRBV5-1 with TRBJ2-7; D is perhaps TRBD1 (6 bases). Germline-derived CDR1 and CDR2 are SGHRS and YFSETQ. This CDR3 comprises 13 residues. This chain's CDR3 is CASSLDTGNEHYF. DNA for the CDR3: TGCGCCAGCAGCTTGGATACAGGGAACGAGCATTACTTC.

The chain employs TRBV20-1 and TRBJ1-5; 7 positions agree with TRBD1. Per germline, CDR1 DFQATT and CDR2 SNEGSKA (reference sequence). The trim removed 6 bases at V and 11 bases at J, leaving 10 bases unmatched. The CDR3 loop spans 12 amino acids. The CDR3 is CSAPRGTWTQHF. The CDR3 region has the DNA TGCAGTGCCCCCAGGGGGACTTGGACCCAGCATTTT.

About this clonotype: A much larger clone differs by one base, so this may be a read error. This chain connects TRBV28 to TRBJ2-7; D might be TRBD1 or TRBD2, each matching 5 bases. Per the germline V gene, CDR1 is MDHEN and CDR2 is SYDVKM. V was clipped by 4 bases and J by 5 bases, with 21 bases between them. This CDR3 has 16 amino acids. Here the CDR3 DNA reads TGTGCCAGCAGTTCATCCGGGGCAGGGAAGCCCCACGAGCAGTACTTC. Its translation: CASSSSGAGKPHEQYF.

This clonotype was seen a handful of times. The rearrangement joins TRBV27 to TRBJ2-1; 8 bases are shared with TRBD2. With 4 bases clipped from V and 3 bases from J, the junction kept 8 bases outside the gene matches. Looked up from germline, CDR1 is MNHEY and CDR2 is SMNVEV (reference sequence). The CDR3 is 16 amino acids. This chain's CDR3 is CASSSRGTRLYNEQFF. The CDR3 DNA sequence: TGTGCCAGCAGTTCCCGAGGGACTAGACTCTACAATGAGCAGTTCTTC.

This clonotype was observed a handful of times. The chain recombines TRBV5-1 with TRBJ1-4, with unresolved D. The CDR3 is 14 amino acids. The germline CDR1 and CDR2 sequences are SGHRS and YFSETQ. V was trimmed by 2 bases and J by 7 bases, leaving 12 bases between them. CDR3 amino acids: CASSLGTEGEKLFF. The CDR3 DNA follows: TGCGCCAGCAGCTTAGGTACAGAGGGTGAAAAACTGTTTTTT.

The sample holds many counts of this clonotype. The chain recombines TRBV7-3 with TRBJ1-1, with 8 bases lining up with TRBD1. Germline CDR1 is SGHTA and CDR2 is FQGTGA. CDR3 length: 14 amino acids. J was trimmed by 2 bases and V by 6 bases; bases with no gene match: 5. The CDR3 bases are TGTGCCAGCAGTCGCGGACAGGGCAACACTGAAGCTTTCTTT. Translation: CASSRGQGNTEAFF.